This T cell receptor (beta chain) emerged from a study of shared clonotypes between healthy human individuals. There were no recent acute infections or vaccinations among the donors, who were healthy HIV-negative adults. Some 90 million PBMCs served as the genomic DNA source for unsorted samples. Per the germline V gene, CDR1 is MNHNY and CDR2 is SVGAGI (reference sequence). The CDR3 runs to 11 residues. This clone has just one count. No antigen is known for it. A read error is possible here, since a much larger clone lies one base away. Study-level points and caveats: Sampling covered blood only; tissue repertoires likely differ.

Amplification in unsorted PBMC replicate PCRs started from around 300 ng DNA, which equals about 30,000 T cell genomes. Some clones are missing from TCRdb's copy, which holds only in-frame ones; the method was immunoSEQ multiplex PCR. The table lists fewer than 650,000 clones, 76% of them singletons. This TCR derives from a woman in her thirties or forties in good health. Some clones in this sample may be carry-over from other donors' samples. This chain joins TRBV6-6 and TRBJ2-5; no definite D call. Gene TRBJ2-7 matches the end of the DNA better, so the J call may be wrong. The source material was PBMCs. Here the CDR3 reads CASSYTYEQYF. The CDR3 region has the DNA TGTGCCAGCAGTTATACCTACGAGCAGTACTTC.